The clone carrying this T cell receptor beta chain was recorded at least ten times. What it binds is not known. Time point denoted: newly diagnosed GD, antithyroid drugs for less than 3 months. Generation of the TCR library employed RNA extracted from PBMCs. Germline-derived CDR1 and CDR2 are LGHNA and YNFKEQ. Unmatched junction bases numbered 8, after V lost 4 bases and J lost 0 bases. The length of the CDR3 is 17 residues. Arm-PCR of CDR3 regions and iRepertoire HTBI primers were used to build TCR beta libraries. MiXCR, run by TCRdb on the multiplex PCR reads, gives a single entry per CDR3 protein. The sample carries 250,000 to 400,000 distinct CDR3 sequences, approximately 20% recorded once. This record comes from a study of regulatory T cells in long-lasting Graves disease. Findings of the study overall: The TCR repertoire of persistent Graves' patients was less diverse than that of newly diagnosed ones. Newly diagnosed patients shared 1,000 or so public clonotypes; persistent patients shared about 2,500.

The sequences come from peripheral blood mononuclear cells (PBMCs), collected at new diagnosis, from a patient treated with antithyroid drugs. J is TRBJ2-1 and V is TRBV4-2, with TRBD2 identical over 8 bases. The TCR originated in a female donor with Graves disease. The CDR3 spells CASSPGGSGDSYNEQFF. CDR3 nucleotide sequence: TGTGCCAGCAGCCCGGGGGGGTCGGGAGACTCCTACAATGAGCAGTTCTTC.